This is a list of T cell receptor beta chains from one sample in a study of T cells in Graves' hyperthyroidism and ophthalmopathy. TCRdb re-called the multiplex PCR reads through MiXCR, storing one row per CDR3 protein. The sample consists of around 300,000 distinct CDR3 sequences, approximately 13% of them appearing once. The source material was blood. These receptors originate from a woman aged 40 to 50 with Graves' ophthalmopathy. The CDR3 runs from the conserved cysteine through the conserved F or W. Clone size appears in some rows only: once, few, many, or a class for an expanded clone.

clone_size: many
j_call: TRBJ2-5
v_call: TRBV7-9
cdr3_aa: CASSGRGTGGQRYF

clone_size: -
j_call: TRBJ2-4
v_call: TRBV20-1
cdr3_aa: CSAYRDPSENIQYF

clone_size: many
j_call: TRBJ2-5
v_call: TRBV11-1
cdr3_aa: CASSFGQVQETQYF

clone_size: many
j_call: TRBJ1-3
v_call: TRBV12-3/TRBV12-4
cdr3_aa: CASSLADRSTIYF

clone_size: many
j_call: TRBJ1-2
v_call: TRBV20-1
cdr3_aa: CSARGEGLGYGYTF

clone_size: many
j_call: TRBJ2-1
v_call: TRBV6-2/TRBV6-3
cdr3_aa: CASSPRTSGEQFF

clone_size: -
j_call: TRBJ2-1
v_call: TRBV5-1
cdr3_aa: CASSSTGQGASEQFF

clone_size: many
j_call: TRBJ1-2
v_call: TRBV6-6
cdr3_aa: CASSYGPGAGRGEGYTF

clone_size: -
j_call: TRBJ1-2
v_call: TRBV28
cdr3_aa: CASSSFQGRGYTF

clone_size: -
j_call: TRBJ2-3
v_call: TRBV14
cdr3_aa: CASSPLAGPADTQYF

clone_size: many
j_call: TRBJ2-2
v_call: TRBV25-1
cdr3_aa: CASRGGANTGELFF

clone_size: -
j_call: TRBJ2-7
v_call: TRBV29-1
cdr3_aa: CSVRGRDGSSEQYF

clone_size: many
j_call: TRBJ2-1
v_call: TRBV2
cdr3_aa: CASSEIAGGQNEQFF

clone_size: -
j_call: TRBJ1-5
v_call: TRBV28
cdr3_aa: CASIRGTGTGNQPQHF

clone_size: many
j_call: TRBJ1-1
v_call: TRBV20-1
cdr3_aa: CSARARTGKAEAFF

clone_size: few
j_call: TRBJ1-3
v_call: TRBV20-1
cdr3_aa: CSARYIGGNTIYF